This is a list of T cell receptor beta chains from one sample in a study of monozygotic twins with inflammatory bowel disease. Each CDR3 protein gets one entry in TCRdb, which reprocessed the 5' RACE reads and gives no DNA. This table holds under 150,000 distinct CDR3 sequences. The sample taken for sequencing was blood. All receptors derive from a human donor with ulcerative colitis or Crohn's disease, or a healthy co-twin of an affected twin (not recorded which). Both conserved end residues are part of each CDR3.

v_gene	j_gene	CDR3aa
TRBV28	TRBJ1-1	CASSLFGRGEAFF
TRBV9	TRBJ1-6	CASSERQGLDSPLHF
TRBV12-3/TRBV12-4	TRBJ2-5	CASSFGQLETQYF
TRBV20-1	TRBJ2-1	CSARVGTSGGPEQFF
TRBV6-5	TRBJ2-2	CASSYGGTNTGELFF
TRBV20-1	TRBJ2-1	CSARDPRGGPYNEQFF
TRBV12-3/TRBV12-4	TRBJ2-1	CASSGLAGPSSYNEQFF
TRBV5-6	TRBJ1-2	CASSPPPTGSYGYTF
TRBV12-3/TRBV12-4	TRBJ1-2	CASGISGTRHVGYTF
TRBV12-3/TRBV12-4	TRBJ1-5	CASSITRQGRYSNQPQHF
TRBV6-5	TRBJ1-1	CASIQGAANTEAFF
TRBV7-6	TRBJ2-7	CASSPGTGINEQYF
TRBV6-2/TRBV6-3	TRBJ2-7	CASSRGTGSGEQYF
TRBV5-1	TRBJ2-5	CASSQGTGRFLQETQYF
TRBV12-3/TRBV12-4	TRBJ2-5	CASSLMSETQYF
TRBV5-1	TRBJ2-6	CASSLYLSGANVLTF
TRBV9	TRBJ2-7	CASSAWTGGGEQYF
TRBV20-1	TRBJ2-7	CSARDSRGVDEQYF
TRBV7-8	TRBJ2-7	CASNSPTTGQVISYEQYF
TRBV5-1	TRBJ2-1	CASSLLVAGGYNEQFF
TRBV29-1	TRBJ1-1	CSVSDSLNTEAFF
TRBV6-2/TRBV6-3	TRBJ2-1	CASRPSGGSYNEQFF
TRBV11-2	TRBJ1-2	CASSSGWSGVSFYGYTF
TRBV7-9	TRBJ2-3	CASSRRADTQYF
TRBV24-1	TRBJ2-3	CATSAQGGLDTQYF
TRBV12-3/TRBV12-4	TRBJ1-3	CASSLEGTSGNTIYF
TRBV5-1	TRBJ1-1	CASSLGGGANTEAFF
TRBV20-1	TRBJ2-6	CSANGRSIHHSGANVLTF
TRBV7-9	TRBJ1-1	CASSSPRTGNTEAFF
TRBV12-3/TRBV12-4	TRBJ2-3	CASRTGGAGTDTQYF
TRBV5-5	TRBJ2-7	CASSLEITQQYF
TRBV20-1	TRBJ2-1	CSARGYPTDRNEQFF
TRBV12-3/TRBV12-4	TRBJ2-3	CASRTALAGGTDTQYF